Following are 14 T cell receptor beta chains from one sample sequenced in a study of spatial heterogeneity in lung cancer. MiXCR was run by TCRdb on the 5' RACE reads, yielding one entry per CDR3 protein. There are 9,500 to 15,000 distinct CDR3 sequences in the sample; about 6.2% occur only once, and about 9.4% lies in the top ten. The sample's time point: sample taken at primary tumor resection. Tumor, nontumor lung or frozen PBMC supplied whole RNA, sequenced without sorting. Source: normal lung tissue next to the tumor, taken at surgery. These receptors came from a male donor with early-stage non-small cell lung cancer.

Remarks on this clonotype: This beta chain turned up in a library designed for alpha chains; as an off-target read, its abundance says little. This chain uses TRBV9 with TRBJ2-3; D remains unclear. Per the germline V gene, CDR1 is SGDLS and CDR2 is YYNGEE. V gave up 3 bases and J gave up 4 bases, with 3 bases separating them. The CDR3 is made up of 11 amino acids. The CDR3 loop reads CASSAADTQYF. CDR3 in DNA: TGTGCCAGCAGCGCGGCAGATACGCAGTATTTT. Variable domain in full (rest from reference TRBV9 and TRBJ2-3): DSGVTQTPKHLITATGQRVTLRCSPRSGDLSVYWYQQSLDQGLQFLIQYYNGEERAKGNILERFSAQQFPDLHSELNLSSLELGDSALYFCASSAADTQYFGPGTRLTVL.

In this sample, this clonotype is medium-sized (0.01 to 0.1%). A library made for alpha chains picked up this beta chain off target, so its size means little. J is TRBJ2-1 and V is TRBV11-1; 11 bases match TRBD2. Germline V gene lookup returns CDR1 SGHAT and CDR2 FQDESV (reference sequence). The CDR3 totals 16 residues. V lost 4 bases and J lost 5; bases outside the gene matches: 7. CDR3 bases: TGTGCCAGCAGCTCGTACCTAGCGGGAGGTAACAATGAGCAGTTCTTC. Translated: CASSSYLAGGNNEQFF. Filled out from reference TRBV11-1 and TRBJ2-1, the complete variable domain reads EAEVAQSPRYKITEKSQAVAFWCDPISGHATLYWYRQILGQGPELLVQFQDESVVDDSQLPKDRFSAERLKGVDSTLKIQPAELGDSAMYLCASSSYLAGGNNEQFFGPGTRLTVL.

This clonotype was detected ten times or more. Little can be read into the size of this beta chain, an off-target read in a library designed for alpha chains. The chain employs TRBV11-2 and TRBJ2-1, with a weak D call TRBD2 (7 bases). The CDR3 runs to 16 residues. Germline CDR1 and CDR2: SGHAT and FQNNGV. Trimming took 5 bases from V and 8 from J, leaving 22 bases between them. The chain's CDR3 is CASSGLGGALGDEQFF. The CDR3 DNA follows: TGTGCCAGCAGCGGGCTTGGGGGGGCCTTGGGCGATGAGCAGTTCTTC.

This clonotype was recorded at least ten times. The library was designed around alpha chains, so this beta chain is a stray read whose abundance carries little weight. The rearrangement uses TRBV6-4 and TRBJ2-1; 7 bases are a match to TRBD2. Unmatched junction bases numbered 3, after V lost 0 bases and J lost 1 base. This CDR3 is built from 16 residues. The germline V gene has CDR1 MRHNA and CDR2 SNTAGT. In DNA, the CDR3 is TGTGCCAGCAGTGACTCTGGCGGGAGTTCCTACAATGAGCAGTTCTTC. Its protein product is CASSDSGGSSYNEQFF.

This clonotype was picked up many times. This beta chain is a stray read from a library made for alpha chains; its abundance is not meaningful. The gene calls are TRBV20-1 and TRBJ2-1, with D perhaps matching TRBD2 (5 bases). The CDR3 runs 13 residues. Trimming left V 0 bases short and J 10 bases short, with 13 bases between. From germline, CDR1 is DFQATT and CDR2 SNEGSKA (reference sequence). CDR3 sequence (DNA): TGCAGTGCTAGAGAACGGGGTTTCTGGGAGCAGTTCTTC. This encodes CSARERGFWEQFF.

This clonotype is classed as large. Because the library targeted alpha chains, this beta chain is an off-target read whose size means little. This chain connects TRBV15 to TRBJ2-1; a possible D gene is TRBD1 (7 bases). Germline lookup yields CDR1 LNHNV and CDR2 YYDKDF (reference sequence). V was clipped by 6 bases and J by 5 bases, with 14 bases between them. CDR3 size: 14 residues. The CDR3 here is CATRRGDRDNEQFF. In DNA form, the CDR3 reads TGTGCCACCAGGAGGGGGGACAGAGACAATGAGCAGTTCTTC.

With regard to this clonotype: The library was designed around alpha chains, so this beta chain is a stray read whose abundance carries little weight. This chain connects TRBV3-1 to TRBJ1-2; D not certain. The ends were cut back, 2 bases at V and 1 base at J, with 20 bases in the middle. Germline V gene lookup returns CDR1 LGHDT and CDR2 YNNKEL (reference sequence). This CDR3 spans 18 amino acids. The CDR3 DNA reads TGTGCCAGCAGCCAAAGAGGGAAGGGTGTGCAGGTTAACTATGGCTACACCTTC. Translation gives CASSQRGKGVQVNYGYTF. Full variable domain (missing parts from reference TRBV3-1 and TRBJ1-2): DTAVSQTPKYLVTQMGNDKSIKCEQNLGHDTMYWYKQDSKKFLKIMFSYNNKELIINETVPNRFSPKSPDKAHLNLHINSLELGDSAVYFCASSQRGKGVQVNYGYTFGSGTRLTVV.

This clonotype was recorded a few times. As an off-target read in a library built for alpha chains, this beta chain has a frequency of little significance. This chain uses TRBV9 with TRBJ1-2; tentatively, D is TRBD1 (5 bases). Trimming stripped 4 bases from V and 9 bases from J, with 19 bases between. CDR1 is SGDLS, CDR2 YYNGEE, per germline. The CDR3 runs 14 residues. The CDR3 reads CASSKGTGGVSYTF. The CDR3 region has the DNA TGTGCCAGCAGCAAGGGGACTGGGGGAGTGAGCTACACCTTC.

This clonotype was recorded many times. As an off-target read in a library built for alpha chains, this beta chain has a frequency of little significance. V gene TRBV20-1 combines with J gene TRBJ2-7; the match to TRBD2 covers 14 bases. The germline V gene has CDR1 DFQATT and CDR2 SNEGSKA (reference sequence). This CDR3 comprises 15 residues. Unmatched junction bases numbered 5, after V lost 1 base and J lost 6 bases. The CDR3 loop is CSARVSGLAGVEQYF. The DNA for the CDR3 is TGCAGTGCTAGAGTCTCGGGACTAGCGGGAGTCGAGCAGTACTTC.

With regard to this clonotype: A library prepared for alpha chains yielded this beta chain as an off-target read; its size is of little meaning. The rearrangement joins TRBV7-9 to TRBJ2-1; TRBD2 might be the D (7 bases). The J call may not be correct, given that the DNA end is closer to TRBJ2-7. The CDR3 totals 13 residues. CDR1 is SEHNR, CDR2 FQNEAQ, per germline (reference sequence). The CDR3 here is CASSLGGLDEQYF. In nucleotides, the CDR3 is TGTGCCAGCAGCTTGGGGGGGCTGGACGAGCAGTACTTC.

This clonotype came up many times. For a library built for alpha chains, this beta chain is a stray read; little rests on its size. The rearrangement joins TRBV2 to TRBJ1-4; D gene ambiguous. The germline V gene has CDR1 SNHLY and CDR2 FYNNEI. CDR3 length equals 14 residues. The V and J ends lost 3 bases and 8 bases respectively, with 13 bases between them. The DNA of the CDR3 is TGTGCCAGCAGTGATCGCCTGGGCGGGGAAAAACTGTTTTTT. This gives the protein CASSDRLGGEKLFF.

This clonotype appeared many times. This beta chain is an off-target read within a library intended for alpha chains, so its frequency means little. The chain uses TRBV15 and TRBJ2-2; unclear D gene. The germline gives CDR1 LNHNV, CDR2 YYDKDF (reference sequence). Trimming stripped 0 bases from V and 4 bases from J, with 6 bases between. This CDR3 spans 14 amino acids. CDR3 DNA: TGTGCCACCAGCAGAGACCACACCACCGGGGAGCTGTTTTTT. Its protein product is CATSRDHTTGELFF. The full variable domain, completed using reference TRBV15 and TRBJ2-2, is DAMVIQNPRYQVTQFGKPVTLSCSQTLNHNVMYWYQQKSSQAPKLLFHYYDKDFNNEADTPDNFQSRRPNTSFCFLDIRSPGLGDTAMYLCATSRDHTTGELFFGEGSRLTVL.

At least ten counts were recorded for this clonotype. In a library made to pick up alpha chains, this beta chain is a stray read with a size that means little. The gene calls are TRBV4-2 and TRBJ1-1, with D perhaps matching TRBD1 (5 bases). V was pared by 0 bases and J by 10 bases, with 15 bases between. The CDR3 consists of 14 residues. Germline CDR1 reads LGHNA; CDR2 reads YNFKEQ. CDR3 nucleotide sequence: TGTGCCAGCAGCCAAGAGCACAGGTGGGACTTAGCTTTCTTT. Its protein is CASSQEHRWDLAFF.

Judged by abundance, this clonotype is medium-sized (0.01 to 0.1%). The library was built for alpha chains, so this beta chain is an off-target read and its size means little. The V and J genes are TRBV24-1 and TRBJ1-1; D uncertain. Between the trimmed V and J ends, which lost 8 bases and 9 bases, there was a span of 12 bases. Germline V gene sequence: CDR1 KGHDR, CDR2 SFDVKD. The CDR3 totals 11 residues. DNA for the CDR3: TGTGCCACCATTCGCGGCGGTCAAGCTTTCTTT. It translates to CATIRGGQAFF.